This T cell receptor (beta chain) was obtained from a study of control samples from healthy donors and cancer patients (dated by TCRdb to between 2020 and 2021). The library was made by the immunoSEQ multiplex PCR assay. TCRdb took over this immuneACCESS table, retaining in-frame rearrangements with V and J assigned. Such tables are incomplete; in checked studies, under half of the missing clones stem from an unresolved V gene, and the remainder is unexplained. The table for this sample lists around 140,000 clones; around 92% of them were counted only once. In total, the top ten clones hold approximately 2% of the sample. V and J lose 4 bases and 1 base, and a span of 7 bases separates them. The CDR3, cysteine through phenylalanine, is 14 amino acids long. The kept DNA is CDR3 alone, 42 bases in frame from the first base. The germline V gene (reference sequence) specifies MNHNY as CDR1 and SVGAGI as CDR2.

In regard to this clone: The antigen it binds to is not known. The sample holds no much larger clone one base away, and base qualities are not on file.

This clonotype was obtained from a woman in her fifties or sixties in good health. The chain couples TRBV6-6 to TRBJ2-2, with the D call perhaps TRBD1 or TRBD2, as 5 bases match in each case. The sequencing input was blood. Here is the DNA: TGTGCCAGCAGTTCGGGACGGAACACCGGGGAGCTGTTTTTT. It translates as CASSSGRNTGELFF.